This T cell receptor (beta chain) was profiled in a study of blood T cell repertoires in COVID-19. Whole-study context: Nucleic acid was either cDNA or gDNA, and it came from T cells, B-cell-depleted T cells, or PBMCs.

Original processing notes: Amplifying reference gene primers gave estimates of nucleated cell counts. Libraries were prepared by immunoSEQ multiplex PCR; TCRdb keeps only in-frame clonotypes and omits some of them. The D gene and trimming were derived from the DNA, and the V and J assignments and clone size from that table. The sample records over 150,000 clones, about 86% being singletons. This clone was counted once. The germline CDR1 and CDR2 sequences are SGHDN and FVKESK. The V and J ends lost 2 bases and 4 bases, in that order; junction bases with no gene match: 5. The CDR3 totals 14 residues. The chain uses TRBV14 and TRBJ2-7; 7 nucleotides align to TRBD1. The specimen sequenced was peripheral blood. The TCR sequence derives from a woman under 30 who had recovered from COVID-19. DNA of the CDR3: TGTGCCAGCAGCCAAACCGGGACAGTGTACGAGCAGTACTTC. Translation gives CASSQTGTVYEQYF.